This TCR beta chain was observed in a study of PD-L1 blockade in urothelial cancer. Looking at the study overall: Most patients, about nine tenths of the roughly 29, were males with bladder-origin cancer. Samples came from 3 weeks, at the second dose, and 6 weeks into treatment.

Germline V CDR1 and CDR2: SGHDT, YYEEEE. V lost 0 bases and J lost 5, with 9 bases in between. This CDR3 contains 13 residues. Using immunoSEQ multiplex PCR, the repertoire was profiled, and TCRdb retains in-frame clones only, with some absent. The sample shows more than 65,000 clones, roughly 87% of them seen only once. The sequences come from PBMCs, collected around atezolizumab (anti-PD-L1) treatment. The origin of this receptor is a woman aged 70-85 years with urothelial cancer. V and J are TRBV5-6 and TRBJ2-7; perhaps TRBD2 as D (6 bases). Written as DNA, the CDR3 is TGTGCCAGCAGCTTGGGGAGGGTCCACGAGCAGTACTTC. Protein: CASSLGRVHEQYF.